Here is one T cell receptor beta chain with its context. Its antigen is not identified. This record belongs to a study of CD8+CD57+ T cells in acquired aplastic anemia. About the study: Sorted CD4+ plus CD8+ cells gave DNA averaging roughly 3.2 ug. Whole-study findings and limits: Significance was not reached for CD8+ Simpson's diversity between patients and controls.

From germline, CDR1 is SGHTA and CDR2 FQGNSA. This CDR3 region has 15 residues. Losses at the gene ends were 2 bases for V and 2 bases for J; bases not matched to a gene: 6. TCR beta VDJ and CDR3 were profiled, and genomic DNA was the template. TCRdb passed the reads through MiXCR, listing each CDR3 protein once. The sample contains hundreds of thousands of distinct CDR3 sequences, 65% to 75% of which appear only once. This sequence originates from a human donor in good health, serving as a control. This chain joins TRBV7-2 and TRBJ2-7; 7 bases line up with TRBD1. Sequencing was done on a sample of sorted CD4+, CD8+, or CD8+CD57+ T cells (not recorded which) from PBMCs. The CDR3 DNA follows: TGTGCCAGCAGCTTACCCGACAGGGACGCCTACGAGCAGTACTTC. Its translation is CASSLPDRDAYEQYF.